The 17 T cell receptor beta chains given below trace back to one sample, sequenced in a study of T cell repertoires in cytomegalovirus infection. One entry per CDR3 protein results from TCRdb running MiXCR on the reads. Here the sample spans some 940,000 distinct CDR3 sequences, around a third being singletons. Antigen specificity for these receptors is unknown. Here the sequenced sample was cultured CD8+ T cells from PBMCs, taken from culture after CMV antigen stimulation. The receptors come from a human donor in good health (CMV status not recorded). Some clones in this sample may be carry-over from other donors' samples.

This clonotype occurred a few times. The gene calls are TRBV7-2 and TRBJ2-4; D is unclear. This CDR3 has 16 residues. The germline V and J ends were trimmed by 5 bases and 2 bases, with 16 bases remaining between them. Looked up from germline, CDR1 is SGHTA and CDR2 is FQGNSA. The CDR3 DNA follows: TGTGCCAGCAGCCCAGGACGCAGTTTACCCAAAAACATTCAGTACTTC. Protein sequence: CASSPGRSLPKNIQYF.

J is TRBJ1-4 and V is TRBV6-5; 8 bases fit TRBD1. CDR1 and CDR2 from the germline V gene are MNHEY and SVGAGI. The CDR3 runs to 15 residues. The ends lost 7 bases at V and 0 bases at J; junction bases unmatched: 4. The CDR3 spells CASNPTGATNEKLFF. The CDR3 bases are TGTGCCAGCAATCCGACAGGGGCAACTAATGAAAAACTGTTTTTT.

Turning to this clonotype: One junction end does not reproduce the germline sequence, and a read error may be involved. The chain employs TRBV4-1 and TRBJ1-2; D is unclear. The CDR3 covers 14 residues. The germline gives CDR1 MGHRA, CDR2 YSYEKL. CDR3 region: CASSQDSTVYGYTF. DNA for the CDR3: TGTGCCAGCAGCCAAGATTCCACGGTCTATGGCTACACCTTC.

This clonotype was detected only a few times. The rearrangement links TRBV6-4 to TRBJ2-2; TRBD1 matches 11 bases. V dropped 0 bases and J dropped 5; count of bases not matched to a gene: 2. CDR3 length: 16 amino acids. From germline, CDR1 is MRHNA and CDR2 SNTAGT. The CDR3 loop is CASSDSGTGGTGELFF. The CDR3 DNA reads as TGTGCCAGCAGTGACTCCGGGACAGGGGGGACCGGGGAGCTGTTTTTT.

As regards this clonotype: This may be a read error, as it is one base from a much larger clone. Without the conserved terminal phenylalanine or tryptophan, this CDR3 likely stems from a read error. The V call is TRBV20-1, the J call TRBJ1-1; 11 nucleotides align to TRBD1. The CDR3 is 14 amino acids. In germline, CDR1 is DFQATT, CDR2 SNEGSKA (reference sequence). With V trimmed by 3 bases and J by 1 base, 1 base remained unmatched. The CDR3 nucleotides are TGCAGTGCTAGGGACAGGGGGCGGAACACTGAAGCTTTCTCT. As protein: CSARDRGRNTEAFS.

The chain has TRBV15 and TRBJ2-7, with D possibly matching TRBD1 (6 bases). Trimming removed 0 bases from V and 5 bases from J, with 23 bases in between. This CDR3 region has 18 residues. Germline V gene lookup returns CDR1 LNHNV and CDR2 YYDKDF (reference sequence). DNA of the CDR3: TGTGCCACCAGCAGAGATCGTCGTGTATACAGGGATCTCCACGAGCAGTACTTC. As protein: CATSRDRRVYRDLHEQYF.

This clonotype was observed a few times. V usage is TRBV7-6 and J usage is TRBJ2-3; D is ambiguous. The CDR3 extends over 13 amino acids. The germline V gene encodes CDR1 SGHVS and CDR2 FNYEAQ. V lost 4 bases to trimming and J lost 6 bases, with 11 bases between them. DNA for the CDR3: TGTGCCAGCAGCTCAAGCGTCGGGGATACGCAGTATTTT. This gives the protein CASSSSVGDTQYF. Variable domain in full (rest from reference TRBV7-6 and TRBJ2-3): GAGVSQSPRYKVTKRGQDVALRCDPISGHVSLYWYRQALGQGPEFLTYFNYEAQQDKSGLPNDRFSAERPEGSISTLTIQRTEQRDSAMYRCASSSSVGDTQYFGPGTRLTVL.

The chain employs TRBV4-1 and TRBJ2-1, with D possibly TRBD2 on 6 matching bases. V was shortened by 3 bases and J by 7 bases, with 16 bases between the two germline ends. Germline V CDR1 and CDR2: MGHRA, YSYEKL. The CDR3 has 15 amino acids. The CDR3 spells CASSHGLPSGNEQFF. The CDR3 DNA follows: TGCGCCAGCAGCCACGGACTACCGTCGGGGAATGAGCAGTTCTTC.

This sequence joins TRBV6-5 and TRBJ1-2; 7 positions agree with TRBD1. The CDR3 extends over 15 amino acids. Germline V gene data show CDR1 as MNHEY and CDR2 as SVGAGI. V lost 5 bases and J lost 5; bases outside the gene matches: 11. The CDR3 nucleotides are TGTGCCAGCAGTCCCAACCTAGGGACAGAATATGGCTACACCTTC. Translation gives CASSPNLGTEYGYTF.

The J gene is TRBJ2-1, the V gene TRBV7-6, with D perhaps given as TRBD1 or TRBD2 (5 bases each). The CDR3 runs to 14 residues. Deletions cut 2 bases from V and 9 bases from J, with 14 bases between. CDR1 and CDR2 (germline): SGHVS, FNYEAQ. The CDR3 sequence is CASSLQRLGGEQFF. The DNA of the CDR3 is TGTGCCAGCAGCTTACAGAGACTTGGGGGTGAGCAGTTCTTC.

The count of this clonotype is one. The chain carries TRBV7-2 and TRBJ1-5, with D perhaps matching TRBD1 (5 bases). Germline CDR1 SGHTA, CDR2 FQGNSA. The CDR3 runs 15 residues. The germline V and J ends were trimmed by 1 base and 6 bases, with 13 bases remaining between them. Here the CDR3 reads CASSLGRGGGQPQHF. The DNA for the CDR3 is TGTGCCAGCAGCTTAGGGCGTGGGGGGGGTCAGCCCCAGCATTTT. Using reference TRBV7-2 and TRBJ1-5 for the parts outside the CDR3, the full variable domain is GAGVSQSPSNKVTEKGKDVELRCDPISGHTALYWYRQSLGQGLEFLIYFQGNSAPDKSGLPSDRFSAERTGGSVSTLTIQRTQQEDSAVYLCASSLGRGGGQPQHFGDGTRLSIL.

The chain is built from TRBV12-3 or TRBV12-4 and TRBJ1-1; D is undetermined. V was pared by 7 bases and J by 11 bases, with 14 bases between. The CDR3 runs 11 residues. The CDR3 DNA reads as TGTGCCAGCATATTAGGCCTCCGTGCTTTCTTT. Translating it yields CASILGLRAFF.

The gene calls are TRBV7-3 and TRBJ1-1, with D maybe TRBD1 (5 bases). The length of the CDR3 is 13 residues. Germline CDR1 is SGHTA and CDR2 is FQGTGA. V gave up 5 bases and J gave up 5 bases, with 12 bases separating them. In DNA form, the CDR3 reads TGTGCCAGCAGCAGGGGTATGGGGACTGAAGCTTTCTTT. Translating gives CASSRGMGTEAFF.

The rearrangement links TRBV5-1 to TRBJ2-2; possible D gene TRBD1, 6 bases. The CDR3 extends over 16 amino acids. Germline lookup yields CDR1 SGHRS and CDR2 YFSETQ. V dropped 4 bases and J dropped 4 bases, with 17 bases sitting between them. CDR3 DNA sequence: TGCGCCAGCAGCCCGCCGGGGACAAGTCCCACCGGGGAGCTGTTTTTT. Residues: CASSPPGTSPTGELFF. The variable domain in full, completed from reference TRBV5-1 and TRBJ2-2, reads KAGVTQTPRYLIKTRGQQVTLSCSPISGHRSVSWYQQTPGQGLQFLFEYFSETQRNKGNFPGRFSGRQFSNSRSEMNVSTLELGDSALYLCASSPPGTSPTGELFFGEGSRLTVL.

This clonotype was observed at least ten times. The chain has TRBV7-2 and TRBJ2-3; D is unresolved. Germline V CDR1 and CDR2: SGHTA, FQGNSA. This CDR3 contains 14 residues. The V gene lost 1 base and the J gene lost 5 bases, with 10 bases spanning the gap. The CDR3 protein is CASSLGWDLDTQYF. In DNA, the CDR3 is TGTGCCAGCAGCTTAGGATGGGATCTAGATACGCAGTATTTT.

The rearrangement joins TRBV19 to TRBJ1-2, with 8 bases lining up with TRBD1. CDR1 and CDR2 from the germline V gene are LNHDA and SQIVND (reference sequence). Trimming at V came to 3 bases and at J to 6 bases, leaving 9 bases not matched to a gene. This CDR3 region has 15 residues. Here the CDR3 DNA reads TGTGCCAGTAGTATGTGGACAGGGATGGACGATGGCTACACCTTC. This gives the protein CASSMWTGMDDGYTF.

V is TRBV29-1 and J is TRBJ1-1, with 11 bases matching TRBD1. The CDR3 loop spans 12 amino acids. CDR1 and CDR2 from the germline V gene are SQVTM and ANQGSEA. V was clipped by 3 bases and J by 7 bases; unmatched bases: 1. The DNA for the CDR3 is TGCAGCGTTGAGGGACAGGGGGTTGAAGCTTTCTTT. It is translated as CSVEGQGVEAFF.